The sequence of this T cell receptor beta chain was determined in a study of T cell clusters in autoimmune cytopenias. Germline CDR1 and CDR2: LNHDA and SQIVND (reference sequence). The CDR3 runs 15 residues. One tube held mixed TRB-A and TRB-B primer pools for touch-down PCR. TCRdb re-called the multiplex PCR reads; one entry per CDR3 protein, DNA not given. The sample shows some 6,700 distinct CDR3 sequences, and around 4.8% sits with its ten largest clones. Notes on the study in general: The cluster-lack signature was not seen for secondary cytopenia versus chronic lymphocytic leukemia. The T cell clusters came from computational analysis alone and lack functional validation.

TRB was amplified from approximately 230 ng of peripheral blood genomic DNA per sample. This clonotype registers medium-sized by frequency. What it binds is unknown. This same sample was also taken into another study, of T cell repertoires in aging, cancer and after chemotherapy. As that study records: Clear clonal overlap appeared across healthy donor samples taken over several months to years.

Material: peripheral blood. The clonotype comes from a human donor in good health. The chain recombines TRBV19 with TRBJ2-3; TCRdb designates TRBD1, a call that cannot be tested without DNA. The CDR3: CASSYSGGSGYTQYF.